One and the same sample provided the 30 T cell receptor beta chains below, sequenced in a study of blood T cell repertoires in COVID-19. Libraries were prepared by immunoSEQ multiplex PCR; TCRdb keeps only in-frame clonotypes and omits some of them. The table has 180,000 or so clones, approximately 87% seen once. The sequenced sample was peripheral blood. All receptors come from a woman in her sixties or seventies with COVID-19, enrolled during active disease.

CDR3 sequence reads: CASSLAAGYEQYF. The CDR3 nucleotides read TGTGCCAGCAGCTTAGCAGCAGGGTACGAGCAGTACTTC. The V and J genes are TRBV7-6 and TRBJ2-7, with TRBD1 as a possible D gene (5 bases). Per germline, CDR1 SGHVS and CDR2 FNYEAQ. CDR3 length: 13 residues. The V gene lost 0 bases and the J gene lost 4 bases, with 7 bases spanning the gap.

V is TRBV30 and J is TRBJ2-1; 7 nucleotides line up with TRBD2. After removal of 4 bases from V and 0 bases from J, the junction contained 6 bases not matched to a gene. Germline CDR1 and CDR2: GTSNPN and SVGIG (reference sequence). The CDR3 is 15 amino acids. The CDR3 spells CAWIWGGGSYNEQFF. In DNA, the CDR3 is TGTGCCTGGATTTGGGGCGGGGGCTCCTACAATGAGCAGTTCTTC.

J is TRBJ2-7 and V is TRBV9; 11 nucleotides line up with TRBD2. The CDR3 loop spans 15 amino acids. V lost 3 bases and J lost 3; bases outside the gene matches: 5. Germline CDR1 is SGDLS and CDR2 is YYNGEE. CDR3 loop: CASSASGTSGYEQYF. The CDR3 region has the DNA TGTGCCAGCAGCGCCTCCGGGACTAGCGGCTACGAGCAGTACTTC.

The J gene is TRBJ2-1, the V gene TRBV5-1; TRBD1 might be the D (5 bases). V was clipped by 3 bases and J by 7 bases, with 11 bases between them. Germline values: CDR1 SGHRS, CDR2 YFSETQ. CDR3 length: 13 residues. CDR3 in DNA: TGCGCCAGCAGCTCCCAGGGTGGGAATGAGCAGTTCTTC. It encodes CASSSQGGNEQFF. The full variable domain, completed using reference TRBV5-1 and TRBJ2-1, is KAGVTQTPRYLIKTRGQQVTLSCSPISGHRSVSWYQQTPGQGLQFLFEYFSETQRNKGNFPGRFSGRQFSNSRSEMNVSTLELGDSALYLCASSSQGGNEQFFGPGTRLTVL.

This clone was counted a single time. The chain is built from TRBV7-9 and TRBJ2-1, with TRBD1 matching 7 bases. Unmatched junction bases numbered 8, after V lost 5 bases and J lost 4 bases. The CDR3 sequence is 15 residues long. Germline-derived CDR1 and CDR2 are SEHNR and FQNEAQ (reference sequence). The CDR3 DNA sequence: TGTGCCAGCAGCCCCCCGGGACAGTTGTACAATGAGCAGTTCTTC. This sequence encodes CASSPPGQLYNEQFF.

The CDR3 DNA sequence: TGTGCCACCAGTGATTCCGACAGTTGGACAGGGAACACCGGGGAGCTGTTTTTT. This sequence encodes CATSDSDSWTGNTGELFF. The genes are TRBV24-1 and TRBJ2-2, with TRBD1 matching 7 bases. V lost 2 bases, J lost 1 base, and 9 bases stayed unmatched. Germline V CDR1 and CDR2: KGHDR, SFDVKD. The CDR3 extends over 18 amino acids.

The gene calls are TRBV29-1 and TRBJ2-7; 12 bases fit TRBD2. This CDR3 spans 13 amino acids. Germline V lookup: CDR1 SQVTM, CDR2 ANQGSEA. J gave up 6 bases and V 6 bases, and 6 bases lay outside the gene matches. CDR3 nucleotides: TGCAGCGTCGCACTAGCGGGAGGAAGCGAGCAGTACTTC. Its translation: CSVALAGGSEQYF.

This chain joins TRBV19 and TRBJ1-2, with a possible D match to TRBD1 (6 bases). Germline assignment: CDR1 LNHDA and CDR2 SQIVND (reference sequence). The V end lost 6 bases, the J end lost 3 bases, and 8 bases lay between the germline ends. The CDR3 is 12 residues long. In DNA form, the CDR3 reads TGTGCCAGTAGGACAGGAGACTATGGCTACACCTTC. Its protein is CASRTGDYGYTF. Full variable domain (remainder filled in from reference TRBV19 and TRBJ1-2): DGGITQSPKYLFRKEGQNVTLSCEQNLNHDAMYWYRQDPGQGLRLIYYSQIVNDFQKGDIAEGYSVSREKKESFPLTVTSAQKNPTAFYLCASRTGDYGYTFGSGTRLTVV.

The CDR3 protein is CASSLTGIFSGNTIYF. The CDR3 DNA follows: TGCGCCAGCAGCTTGACAGGAATTTTCTCTGGAAACACCATATATTTT. This chain joins TRBV5-1 and TRBJ1-3; tentative D call: TRBD1 (5 bases). CDR1 and CDR2 (germline): SGHRS, YFSETQ. V was clipped by 1 base and J by 0 bases, with 11 bases between them. This CDR3 is 16 amino acids long.

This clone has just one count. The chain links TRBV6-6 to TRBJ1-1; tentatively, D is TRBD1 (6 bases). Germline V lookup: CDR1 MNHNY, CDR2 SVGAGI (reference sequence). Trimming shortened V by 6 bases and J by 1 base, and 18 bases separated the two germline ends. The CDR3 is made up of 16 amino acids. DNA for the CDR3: TGTGCCAGCAGGAGATCTTCCGGGACACCGAACACTGAAGCTTTCTTT. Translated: CASRRSSGTPNTEAFF.

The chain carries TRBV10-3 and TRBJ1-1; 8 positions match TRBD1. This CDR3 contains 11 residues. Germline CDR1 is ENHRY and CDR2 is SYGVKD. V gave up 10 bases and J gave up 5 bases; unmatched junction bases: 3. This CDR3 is CATTGGTEAFF. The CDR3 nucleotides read TGTGCCACCACAGGGGGAACTGAAGCTTTCTTT.

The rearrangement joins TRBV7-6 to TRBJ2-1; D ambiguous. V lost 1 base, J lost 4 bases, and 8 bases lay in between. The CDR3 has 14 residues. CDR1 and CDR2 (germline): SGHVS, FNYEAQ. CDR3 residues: CASSLDVEYNEQFF. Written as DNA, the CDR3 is TGTGCCAGCAGCTTAGACGTAGAATACAATGAGCAGTTCTTC. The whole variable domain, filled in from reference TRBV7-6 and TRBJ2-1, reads GAGVSQSPRYKVTKRGQDVALRCDPISGHVSLYWYRQALGQGPEFLTYFNYEAQQDKSGLPNDRFSAERPEGSISTLTIQRTEQRDSAMYRCASSLDVEYNEQFFGPGTRLTVL.

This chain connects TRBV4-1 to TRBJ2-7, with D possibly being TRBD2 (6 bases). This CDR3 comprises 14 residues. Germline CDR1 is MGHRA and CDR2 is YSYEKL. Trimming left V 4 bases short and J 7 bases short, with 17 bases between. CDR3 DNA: TGCGCCAGCAGCCCGGGGCTGGGGGGAGGTGAGCAGTACTTC. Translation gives CASSPGLGGGEQYF.

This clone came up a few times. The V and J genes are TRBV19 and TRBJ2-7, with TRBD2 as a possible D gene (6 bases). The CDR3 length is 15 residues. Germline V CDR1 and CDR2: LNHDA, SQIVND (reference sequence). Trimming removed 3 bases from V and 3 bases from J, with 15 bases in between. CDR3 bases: TGTGCCAGTAGTATGCGCGGGACGGGTCTCTACGAGCAGTACTTC. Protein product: CASSMRGTGLYEQYF. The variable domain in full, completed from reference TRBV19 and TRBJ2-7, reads DGGITQSPKYLFRKEGQNVTLSCEQNLNHDAMYWYRQDPGQGLRLIYYSQIVNDFQKGDIAEGYSVSREKKESFPLTVTSAQKNPTAFYLCASSMRGTGLYEQYFGPGTRLTVT.

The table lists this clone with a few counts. The CDR3 DNA sequence: TGTGCCAGCACTGGGGGGGGATCCTACGAGCAGTACTTC. Amino acids: CASTGGGSYEQYF. This chain connects TRBV11-3 to TRBJ2-7, with 7 bases aligning to TRBD2. Germline lookup yields CDR1 SGHNT and CDR2 YENEEA. CDR3 length: 13 residues. V shed 7 bases, J shed 1 base, and the junction held 4 bases outside the gene matches.

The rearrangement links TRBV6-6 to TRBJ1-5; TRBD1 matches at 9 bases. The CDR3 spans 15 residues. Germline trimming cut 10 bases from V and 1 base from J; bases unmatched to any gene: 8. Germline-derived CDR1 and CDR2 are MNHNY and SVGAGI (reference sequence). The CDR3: CATRDRDRSNQPQHF. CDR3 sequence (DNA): TGTGCCACACGGGACAGGGACCGAAGCAATCAGCCCCAGCATTTT.

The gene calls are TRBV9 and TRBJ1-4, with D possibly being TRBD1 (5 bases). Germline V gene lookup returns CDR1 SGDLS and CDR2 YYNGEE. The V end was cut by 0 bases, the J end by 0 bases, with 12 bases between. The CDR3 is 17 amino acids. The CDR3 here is CASSVGRTPPTNEKLFF. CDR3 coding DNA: TGTGCCAGCAGCGTAGGTAGGACACCTCCAACTAATGAAAAACTGTTTTTT.

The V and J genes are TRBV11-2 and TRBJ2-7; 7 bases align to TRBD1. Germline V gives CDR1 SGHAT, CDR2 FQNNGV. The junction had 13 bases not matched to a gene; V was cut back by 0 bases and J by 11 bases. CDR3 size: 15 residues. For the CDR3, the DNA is TGTGCCAGCAGCTTAGATTTGGGCCGACAGGGTGGGGAGTACTTC. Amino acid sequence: CASSLDLGRQGGEYF.

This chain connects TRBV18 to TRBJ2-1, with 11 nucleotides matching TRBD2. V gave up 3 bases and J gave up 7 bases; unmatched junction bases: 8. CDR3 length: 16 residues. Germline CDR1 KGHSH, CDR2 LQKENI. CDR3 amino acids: CASSPITSGSSNEQFF. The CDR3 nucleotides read TGTGCCAGCTCACCGATTACTAGCGGGAGTTCTAATGAGCAGTTCTTC.

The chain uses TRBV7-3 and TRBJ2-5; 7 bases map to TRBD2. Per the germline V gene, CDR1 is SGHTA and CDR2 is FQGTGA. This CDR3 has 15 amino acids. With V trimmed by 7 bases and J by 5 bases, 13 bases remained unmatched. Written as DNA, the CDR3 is TGTGCCAGCACCATGGGGGGGGACCCTCGGGAGACCCAGTACTTC. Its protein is CASTMGGDPRETQYF.

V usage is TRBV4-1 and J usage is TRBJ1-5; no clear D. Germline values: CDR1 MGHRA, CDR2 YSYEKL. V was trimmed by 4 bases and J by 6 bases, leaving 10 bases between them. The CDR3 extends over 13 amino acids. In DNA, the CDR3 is TGCGCCAGCAGCCGTGACCCGGGTCAGCCCCAGCATTTT. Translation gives CASSRDPGQPQHF.

CDR3 loop: CAWRSYQGANGYTF. CDR3 coding DNA: TGTGCCTGGAGATCCTATCAGGGGGCGAATGGCTACACCTTC. The chain combines TRBV30 with TRBJ1-2, with 8 bases that match TRBD1. There are 14 residues in the CDR3. Germline-derived CDR1 and CDR2 are GTSNPN and SVGIG (reference sequence). V gave up 3 bases and J gave up 6 bases; unmatched junction bases: 9.

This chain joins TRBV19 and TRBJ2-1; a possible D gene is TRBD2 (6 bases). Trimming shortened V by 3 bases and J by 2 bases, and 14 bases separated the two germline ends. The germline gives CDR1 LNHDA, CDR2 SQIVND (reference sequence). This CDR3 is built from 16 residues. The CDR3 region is CASSIARRGPYNEQFF. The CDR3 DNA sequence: TGTGCCAGTAGTATTGCTCGGCGGGGACCCTACAATGAGCAGTTCTTC. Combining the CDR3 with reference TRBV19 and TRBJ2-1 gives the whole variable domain DGGITQSPKYLFRKEGQNVTLSCEQNLNHDAMYWYRQDPGQGLRLIYYSQIVNDFQKGDIAEGYSVSREKKESFPLTVTSAQKNPTAFYLCASSIARRGPYNEQFFGPGTRLTVL.

The CDR3 DNA reads as TGTGCCAGCAGCCAAGAACTAGCGGGAACCTACGAGCAGTACTTC. Translation gives CASSQELAGTYEQYF. The chain joins TRBV4-2 to TRBJ2-7, with 10 bases that match TRBD2. Losses at the gene ends were 0 bases for V and 2 bases for J; bases not matched to a gene: 1. This CDR3 is built from 15 residues. The germline V gene encodes CDR1 LGHNA and CDR2 YNFKEQ.

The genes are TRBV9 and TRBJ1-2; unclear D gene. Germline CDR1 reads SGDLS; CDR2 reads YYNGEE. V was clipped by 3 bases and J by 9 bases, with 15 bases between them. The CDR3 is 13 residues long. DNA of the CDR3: TGTGCCAGCAGCGCTTCCTCGGGCGGGAGCTACACCTTC. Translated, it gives CASSASSGGSYTF.

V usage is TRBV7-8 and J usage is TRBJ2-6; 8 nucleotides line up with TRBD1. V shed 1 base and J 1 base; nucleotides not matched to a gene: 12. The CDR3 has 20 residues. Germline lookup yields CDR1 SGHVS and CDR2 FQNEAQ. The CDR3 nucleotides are TGTGCCAGCAGCTTAGTGCAATGGACAGGGAGTTTGTCTGGGGCCAACGTCCTGACTTTC. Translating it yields CASSLVQWTGSLSGANVLTF. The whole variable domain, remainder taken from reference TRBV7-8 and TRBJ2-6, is GAGVSQSPRYKVAKRGQDVALRCDPISGHVSLFWYQQALGQGPEFLTYFQNEAQLDKSGLPSDRFFAERPEGSVSTLKIQRTQQEDSAVYLCASSLVQWTGSLSGANVLTFGAGSRLTVL.

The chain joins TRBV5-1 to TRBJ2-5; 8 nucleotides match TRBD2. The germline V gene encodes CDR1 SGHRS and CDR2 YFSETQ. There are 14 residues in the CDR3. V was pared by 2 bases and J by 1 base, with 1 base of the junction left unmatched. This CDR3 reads CASSFAGGQETQYF. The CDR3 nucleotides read TGCGCCAGCAGCTTTGCGGGAGGCCAAGAGACCCAGTACTTC. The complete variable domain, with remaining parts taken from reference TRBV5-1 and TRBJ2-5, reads KAGVTQTPRYLIKTRGQQVTLSCSPISGHRSVSWYQQTPGQGLQFLFEYFSETQRNKGNFPGRFSGRQFSNSRSEMNVSTLELGDSALYLCASSFAGGQETQYFGPGTRLLVL.

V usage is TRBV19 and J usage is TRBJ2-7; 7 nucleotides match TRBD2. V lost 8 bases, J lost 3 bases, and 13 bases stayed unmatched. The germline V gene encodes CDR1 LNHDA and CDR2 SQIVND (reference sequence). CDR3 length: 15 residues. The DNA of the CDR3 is TGTGCCAGTCACCACCGGGGAGCGGGATACTACGAGCAGTACTTC. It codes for CASHHRGAGYYEQYF.

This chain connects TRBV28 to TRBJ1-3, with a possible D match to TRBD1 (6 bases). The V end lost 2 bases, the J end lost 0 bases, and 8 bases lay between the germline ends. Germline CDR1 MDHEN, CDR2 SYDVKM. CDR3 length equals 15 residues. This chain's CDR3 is CASSLGGSSGNTIYF. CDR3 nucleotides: TGTGCCAGCAGTTTAGGGGGCAGCTCTGGAAACACCATATATTTT. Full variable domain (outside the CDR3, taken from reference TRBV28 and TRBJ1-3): DVKVTQSSRYLVKRTGEKVFLECVQDMDHENMFWYRQDPGLGLRLIYFSYDVKMKEKGDIPEGYSVSREKKERFSLILESASTNQTSMYLCASSLGGSSGNTIYFGEGSWLTVV.

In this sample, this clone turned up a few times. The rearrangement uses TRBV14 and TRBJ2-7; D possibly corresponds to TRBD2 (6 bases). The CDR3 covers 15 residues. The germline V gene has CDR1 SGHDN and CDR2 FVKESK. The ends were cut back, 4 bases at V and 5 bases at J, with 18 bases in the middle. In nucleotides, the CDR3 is TGTGCCAGCAGCCCCGGGTGGGGGGAGTTCGACGAGCAGTACTTC. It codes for CASSPGWGEFDEQYF.